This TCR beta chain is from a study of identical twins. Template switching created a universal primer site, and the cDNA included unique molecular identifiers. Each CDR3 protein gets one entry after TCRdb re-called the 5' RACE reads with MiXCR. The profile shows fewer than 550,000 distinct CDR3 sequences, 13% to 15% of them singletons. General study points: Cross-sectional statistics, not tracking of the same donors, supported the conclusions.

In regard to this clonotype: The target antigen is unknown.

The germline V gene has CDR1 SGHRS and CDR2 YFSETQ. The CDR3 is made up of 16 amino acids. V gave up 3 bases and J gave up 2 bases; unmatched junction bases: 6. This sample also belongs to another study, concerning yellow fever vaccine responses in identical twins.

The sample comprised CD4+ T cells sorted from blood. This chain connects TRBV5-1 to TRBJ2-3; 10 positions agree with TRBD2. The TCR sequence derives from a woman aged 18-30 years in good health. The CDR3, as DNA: TGCGCCAGCAGCTCGGGGACTAGCGCGAACACAGATACGCAGTATTTT. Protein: CASSSGTSANTDTQYF.